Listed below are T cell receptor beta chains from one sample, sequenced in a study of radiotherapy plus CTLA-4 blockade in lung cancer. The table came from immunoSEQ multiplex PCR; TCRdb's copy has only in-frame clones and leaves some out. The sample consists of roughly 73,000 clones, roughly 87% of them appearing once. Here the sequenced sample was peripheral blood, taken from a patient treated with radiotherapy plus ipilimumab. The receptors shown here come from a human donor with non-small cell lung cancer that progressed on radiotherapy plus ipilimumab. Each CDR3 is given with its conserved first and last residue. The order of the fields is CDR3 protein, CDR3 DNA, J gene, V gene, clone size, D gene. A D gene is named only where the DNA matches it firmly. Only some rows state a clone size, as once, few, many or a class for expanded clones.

CASSQDPGRGKQPQHF | TGCGCCAGCAGCCAAGATCCCGGGCGGGGGAAACAGCCCCAGCATTTT | TRBJ1-5 | TRBV4-1 | NA | NA
CASRETGGVDEAFF | TGTGCCAGCAGGGAGACAGGGGGTGTGGATGAAGCTTTCTTT | TRBJ1-1 | TRBV28 | NA | TRBD1
CAWKGTNNEKLFF | TGTGCCTGGAAAGGGACGAATAATGAAAAACTGTTTTTT | TRBJ1-4 | TRBV30 | NA | NA
CASSLHAGLTYNEQFF | TGTGCCAGCAGCCTTCACGCGGGGTTGACCTACAATGAGCAGTTCTTC | TRBJ2-1 | TRBV5-5 | NA | NA
CASSQDRSSYEQYF | TGTGCCAGCAGCCAGGACCGGAGCTCCTACGAGCAGTACTTC | TRBJ2-7 | TRBV13 | NA | NA
CATSRDEGNTIYF | TGTGCCACCAGCAGAGATGAAGGAAACACCATATATTTT | TRBJ1-3 | TRBV15 | once | NA
CASSSPGRSYNEQFF | TGTGCCAGCAGTTCCCCAGGCCGCTCCTACAATGAGCAGTTCTTC | TRBJ2-1 | TRBV28 | NA | NA
CAISESKSQADEQFF | TGTGCCATCAGTGAGTCGAAGTCGCAGGCGGATGAGCAGTTCTTC | TRBJ2-1 | TRBV10-3 | few | NA
CASRYQGFGNTIYF | TGTGCCAGCAGATACCAGGGATTCGGAAACACCATATATTTT | TRBJ1-3 | TRBV28 | NA | NA
CATTGVKAGELFF | TGTGCCACCACAGGGGTTAAGGCCGGGGAGCTGTTTTTT | TRBJ2-2 | TRBV10-3 | NA | TRBD1
CAWNPGGSNQPQHF | TGTGCCTGGAACCCAGGGGGCAGCAATCAGCCCCAGCATTTT | TRBJ1-5 | TRBV30 | NA | TRBD1
CASRAGTGVQPQHF | TGTGCCAGCAGGGCCGGGACAGGGGTCCAGCCCCAGCATTTT | TRBJ1-5 | TRBV6-6 | NA | TRBD1
CAISESLGTNEKLFF | TGTGCCATCAGTGAGTCCCTTGGAACTAATGAAAAACTGTTTTTT | TRBJ1-4 | TRBV10-3 | NA | NA
CASSLAPPGHYGYTF | TGTGCCAGCAGCTTAGCCCCCCCGGGCCACTATGGCTACACCTTC | TRBJ1-2 | TRBV7-3 | few | NA
CASSLYQGASQPQHF | TGCGCCAGCAGCTTATACCAGGGGGCGAGTCAGCCCCAGCATTTT | TRBJ1-5 | TRBV5-1 | NA | TRBD1
CASRGVTGELFF | TGTGCCAGCAGGGGAGTCACCGGGGAGCTGTTTTTT | TRBJ2-2 | TRBV28 | NA | NA
CASSLARGQSTDTQYF | TGTGCCAGCAGCTTGGCCAGGGGGCAAAGCACAGATACGCAGTATTTT | TRBJ2-3 | TRBV5-6 | once | TRBD1
CASSDTGGFNTGELFF | TGCGCCAGCAGCGACACAGGGGGCTTTAACACCGGGGAGCTGTTTTTT | TRBJ2-2 | TRBV5-1 | NA | TRBD1
CAISEGREGNTEAFF | TGTGCCATCAGTGAAGGTAGGGAAGGGAACACTGAAGCTTTCTTT | TRBJ1-1 | TRBV10-3 | NA | NA
CAWSSRGLPSYNEQFF | TGTGCCTGGAGTTCGAGGGGACTACCCTCCTACAATGAGCAGTTCTTC | TRBJ2-1 | TRBV30 | NA | TRBD2
CASVLAGAYNEQFF | TGTGCCAGCGTGCTAGCGGGAGCCTACAATGAGCAGTTCTTC | TRBJ2-1 | TRBV6-1 | NA | TRBD2
CASSLARDYEQYF | TGTGCCAGCAGCTTGGCGCGGGACTACGAGCAGTACTTC | TRBJ2-7 | TRBV7-6 | NA | NA
CASSRGTGASFGYTF | TGTGCCAGCAGCCGCGGGACAGGGGCGTCGTTTGGCTACACCTTC | TRBJ1-2 | TRBV5-6 | NA | TRBD1
CASGRLIAETGNTIYF | TGTGCTAGTGGCCGATTAATTGCGGAGACTGGAAACACCATATATTTT | TRBJ1-3 | TRBV12-5 | NA | NA
CASSESGGGTGELFF | TGCGCCAGCAGTGAGTCTGGAGGGGGCACCGGGGAGCTGTTTTTT | TRBJ2-2 | TRBV10-2 | NA | NA
CASSLRDGYSTDTQYF | TGCGCCAGCAGCCTCCGGGACGGATATAGCACAGATACGCAGTATTTT | TRBJ2-3 | TRBV4-1 | once | NA
CASSQIGTSGNYNEQFF | TGTGCCAGCAGCCAAATTGGGACTAGCGGGAATTATAATGAGCAGTTCTTC | TRBJ2-1 | TRBV4-2 | NA | TRBD2
CASSGGGLGELFF | TGCGCCAGCAGTGGGGGAGGGCTCGGGGAGCTGTTTTTT | TRBJ2-2 | TRBV10-2 | NA | TRBD2
CASSENSYNEQFF | TGTGCCAGCAGTGAAAACAGTTACAATGAGCAGTTCTTC | TRBJ2-1 | TRBV2 | NA | NA
CASTTGKGSYNEQFF | TGTGCCAGCACCACAGGGAAGGGGTCATACAATGAGCAGTTCTTC | TRBJ2-1 | TRBV6-1 | once | NA
CASSQVERLAGARKRDTQYF | TGTGCCAGCAGCCAAGTAGAGCGGCTAGCGGGAGCGCGGAAAAGAGATACGCAGTATTTT | TRBJ2-3 | TRBV4-2 | once | TRBD2
CATSRVAGPNTEAFF | TGTGCCACCAGCAGAGTTGCAGGGCCGAACACTGAAGCTTTCTTT | TRBJ1-1 | TRBV15 | NA | NA
CASSSTGTGSSQYF | TGTGCCAGCAGTTCCACCGGGACAGGGTCGTCGCAGTACTTC | TRBJ2-7 | TRBV28 | NA | TRBD1
CASRAESFTDTQYF | TGTGCCAGCAGGGCAGAGAGTTTTACAGATACGCAGTATTTT | TRBJ2-3 | TRBV6-4 | NA | NA
CATGWDWVETQYF | TGTGCCACCGGGTGGGATTGGGTTGAGACCCAGTACTTC | TRBJ2-5 | TRBV6-6 | once | NA
CASNRGGGDEQFF | TGTGCCAGCAACCGAGGAGGGGGCGATGAGCAGTTCTTC | TRBJ2-1 | TRBV6-5 | NA | NA
CATSRYLYTEAFF | TGTGCCACCAGCAGGTATTTGTACACTGAAGCTTTCTTT | TRBJ1-1 | TRBV15 | once | NA
CASSFQRDSYNEQFF | TGTGCCAGCAGCTTCCAGCGGGACTCCTACAATGAGCAGTTCTTC | TRBJ2-1 | TRBV5-5 | NA | TRBD2
CASSLRGTGGARYGYTF | TGTGCCAGCAGTTTGAGAGGGACAGGGGGCGCAAGATATGGCTACACCTTC | TRBJ1-2 | TRBV28 | NA | TRBD1
CASRDTMNTEAFF | TGTGCCAGCAGGGACACCATGAACACTGAAGCTTTCTTT | TRBJ1-1 | TRBV28 | NA | NA
CASSRDRITYEQYF | TGTGCCAGCTCACGGGACAGGATCACCTACGAGCAGTACTTC | TRBJ2-7 | TRBV18 | NA | TRBD1
CASGLGGRAGSDTQYF | TGTGCCAGCGGACTGGGCGGGAGGGCCGGGTCAGATACGCAGTATTTT | TRBJ2-3 | TRBV2 | NA | TRBD2
CARESTGPNTEAFF | TGTGCCAGAGAATCGACAGGGCCCAACACTGAAGCTTTCTTT | TRBJ1-1 | TRBV6-4 | NA | TRBD1
CASSEYRGVTEAFF | TGTGCCAGCAGTGAATACAGGGGCGTCACTGAAGCTTTCTTT | TRBJ1-1 | TRBV6-1 | once | TRBD1
CASSPATGRTGELFF | TGTGCCAGCTCACCGGCGACAGGTCGCACCGGGGAGCTGTTTTTT | TRBJ2-2 | TRBV18 | NA | NA
CASSLLAGPNTGELFF | TGTGCCAGCAGCTTGTTAGCGGGTCCGAACACCGGGGAGCTGTTTTTT | TRBJ2-2 | TRBV5-4 | NA | TRBD2
CASSHNGQRELFF | TGCGCCAGCAGCCACAATGGACAGAGGGAGCTGTTTTTT | TRBJ2-2 | TRBV10-2 | NA | NA
CASSLGLAQETQYF | TGTGCCAGCAGCCTGGGACTAGCCCAAGAGACCCAGTACTTC | TRBJ2-5 | TRBV9 | NA | TRBD2
CASSLTGDTGELFF | TGTGCCAGCAGCTTGACAGGCGACACCGGGGAGCTGTTTTTT | TRBJ2-2 | TRBV5-6 | NA | NA
CAIRDPGTATGELFF | TGTGCCATCAGAGACCCCGGGACAGCCACCGGGGAGCTGTTTTTT | TRBJ2-2 | TRBV10-3 | NA | TRBD1
CASRGLAGTANTGELFF | TGTGCCAGTAGGGGACTAGCGGGAACGGCGAACACCGGGGAGCTGTTTTTT | TRBJ2-2 | TRBV19 | NA | TRBD2
CASSLQSFDTQYF | TGTGCCAGCAGCTTACAGTCTTTTGATACGCAGTATTTT | TRBJ2-3 | TRBV7-3 | NA | NA
CASSYFSANTGELFF | TGTGCCAGCAGTTACTTCTCGGCGAACACCGGGGAGCTGTTTTTT | TRBJ2-2 | TRBV6-5 | NA | NA
CASRKGLTTEAFF | TGTGCCAGCAGAAAGGGCCTGACCACTGAAGCTTTCTTT | TRBJ1-1 | TRBV27 | once | NA
CASSPGQPTSGNTIYF | TGTGCCAGCAGTCCCGGACAGCCTACCTCTGGAAACACCATATATTTT | TRBJ1-3 | TRBV28 | NA | NA